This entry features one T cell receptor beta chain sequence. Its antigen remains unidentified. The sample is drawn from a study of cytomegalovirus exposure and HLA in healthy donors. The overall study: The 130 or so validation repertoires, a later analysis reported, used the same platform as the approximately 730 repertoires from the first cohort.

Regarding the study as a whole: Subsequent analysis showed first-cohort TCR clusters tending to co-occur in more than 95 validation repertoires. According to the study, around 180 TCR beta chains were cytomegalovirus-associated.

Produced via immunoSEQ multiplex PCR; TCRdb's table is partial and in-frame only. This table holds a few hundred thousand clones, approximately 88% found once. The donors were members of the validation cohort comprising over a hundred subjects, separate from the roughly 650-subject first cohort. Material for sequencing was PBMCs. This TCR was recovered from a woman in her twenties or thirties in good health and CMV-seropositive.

CDR3 region: CAWTRGRREKLFF. CDR3 DNA: TGTGCCTGGACTCGCGGACGGCGAGAAAAACTGTTTTTT. The chain recombines TRBV30 with TRBJ1-4, with unresolved D. CDR3 size: 13 residues. The germline CDR1 and CDR2 sequences are GTSNPN and SVGIG (reference sequence). Trimming took off 4 bases at V and 8 bases at J, with 14 bases between the two ends.